The rows below give T cell receptor beta chains drawn from one sample of a study of shared clonotypes between healthy human individuals. This table comes from immunoSEQ multiplex PCR, and its TCRdb copy is limited to in-frame clones, with some not included. The top ten hold under 0.45% of the sample, which has some 2.3 million clones, 85% to 95% seen once. Sequencing was carried out using naive CD4+ T cells from PBMCs. These receptor sequences come from a young man in good health. Some clones in this sample may be carry-over from other donors' samples. CDR3s include the opening cysteine and the closing phenylalanine or tryptophan. D genes are given only for firm matches. Expanded clones get a size class; other rows say once, few or many, or leave the size out.

CDR3 length	clone size	V gene	J gene	D gene	CDR3 DNA	CDR3 protein
15	.	TRBV19	TRBJ2-3	.	TGTGCCAGTCGGGCCCCGGGAATAAGAACAGATACGCAGTATTTT	CASRAPGIRTDTQYF
15	.	TRBV28	TRBJ2-2	.	TGTGCCAGCAGTTCTTCCAGAGGGATAAGTAGGGAGCTGTTTTTT	CASSSSRGISRELFF
14	.	TRBV6-1	TRBJ2-3	TRBD1	TGTGCCAGCAGTGAATGGGTACAGGGGGATACGCAGTATTTT	CASSEWVQGDTQYF
15	once	TRBV5-4	TRBJ2-3	.	TGTGCCAGCAGCTTGGCCGGGTACCCATCAGATACGCAGTATTTT	CASSLAGYPSDTQYF
15	.	TRBV7-9	TRBJ2-7	.	TGTGCCAGCAGCCTCGGTAGGGAGCCTTCCTACGAGCAGTACTTC	CASSLGREPSYEQYF
11	.	TRBV4-2	TRBJ2-1	.	TGTGCCAGCAGCCCGGAGACAGAGCAGTTCTTC	CASSPETEQFF
14	.	TRBV2	TRBJ2-7	.	TGTGCCAGCAGTGTAGAAGGAAGCTCCTACGAGCAGTACTTC	CASSVEGSSYEQYF
15	.	TRBV30	TRBJ1-1	.	TGTGCCTGGAGCCAGCCGGGGGGTGGGGGCACTGAAGCTTTCTTT	CAWSQPGGGGTEAFF
16	.	TRBV5-8	TRBJ1-1	.	TGTGCCAGCAGCTTTGACAGACCCAGGAAAGGCACTGAAGCTTTCTTT	CASSFDRPRKGTEAFF
15	once	TRBV29-1	TRBJ1-4	.	TGCAGCGTTGGGACCCGCGGGGCGACTAATGAAAAACTGTTTTTT	CSVGTRGATNEKLFF
15	.	TRBV6-5	TRBJ2-7	TRBD1	TGTGCCAGCAGTTACTCCCGGGACAGCTCCTACGAGCAGTACTTC	CASSYSRDSSYEQYF
14	.	TRBV2	TRBJ2-1	TRBD2	TGTGCCAGCCGGGGACTAGCGGGCTACAATGAGCAGTTCTTC	CASRGLAGYNEQFF
13	once	TRBV5-1	TRBJ2-7	.	TGCGCCAGCAGCTTGGCCGTCCGCCACGAGCAGTACTTC	CASSLAVRHEQYF
18	.	TRBV21-1	TRBJ2-6	.	TGTGCCAGCAGCAACCCAGGACAGGGGAGGTCTGGGGCCAACGTCCTGACTTTC	CASSNPGQGRSGANVLTF
15	.	TRBV7-2	TRBJ1-5	TRBD1	TGTGCCAGCAGCTTAGAGGCAGGGGGAGGTCAGCCCCAGCATTTT	CASSLEAGGGQPQHF
16	.	TRBV5-5	TRBJ1-4	.	TGTGCCAGCAGCGTATCCCCCGGGACGGGGAATGAAAAACTGTTTTTT	CASSVSPGTGNEKLFF
13	.	TRBV7-8	TRBJ2-3	.	TGTGCCAGCAGCTTCCAGGGCCCAGATACGCAGTATTTT	CASSFQGPDTQYF
14	.	TRBV19	TRBJ1-2	.	TGTGCCAGTAGCTTCGACCTACCTAACTATGGCTACACCTTC	CASSFDLPNYGYTF
14	.	TRBV11-2	TRBJ2-7	.	TGTGCCAGCAGCTTAGAACAGGGACTCTACGAGCAGTACTTC	CASSLEQGLYEQYF
12	.	TRBV28	TRBJ2-1	.	TGTGCCAGCAGTACACTATACAATGAGCAGTTCTTC	CASSTLYNEQFF
17	.	TRBV9	TRBJ2-2	.	TGTGCCAGCAGCGTAGGAGTTAGCGGACATAACACCGGGGAGCTGTTTTTT	CASSVGVSGHNTGELFF
16	.	TRBV27	TRBJ1-2	TRBD1	TGTGCCAGCAGGAGTTTATGGGAGGGGGCCCGCTATGGCTACACCTTC	CASRSLWEGARYGYTF
14	.	TRBV6-6	TRBJ2-7	TRBD1	TGTGCCAGCAGTCTCAGGACAGGGAGGTACGAGCAGTACTTC	CASSLRTGRYEQYF
12	once	TRBV28	TRBJ2-1	.	TGTGCCACCGAGGGAACTTACAATGAGCAGTTCTTC	CATEGTYNEQFF
14	.	TRBV5-4	TRBJ2-5	.	TGTGCCAGCAGCTTGCGGTCGTATGCAGAGACCCAGTACTTC	CASSLRSYAETQYF
16	.	TRBV5-1	TRBJ2-5	.	TGCGCCAGCAGCCAACAAACGACAGGATCTGGGGAGACCCAGTACTTC	CASSQQTTGSGETQYF
15	.	TRBV6-5	TRBJ1-4	.	TGTGCCAGCAGTTACTCGAGGGCTGTACAGGAAAAACTGTTTTTT	CASSYSRAVQEKLFF
14	.	TRBV2	TRBJ2-5	TRBD1	TGTGCCAGCGATGCCGACAGGGCCCAAGAGACCCAGTACTTC	CASDADRAQETQYF
16	.	TRBV5-1	TRBJ2-3	TRBD2	TGCGCCAGCTCCTCTGGACTAGCGGGCCAGGTAGATACGCAGTATTTT	CASSSGLAGQVDTQYF
12	.	TRBV6-5	TRBJ2-1	.	TGTGCCAGCAGTTACGGTCCGGGGGAGCAGTTCTTC	CASSYGPGEQFF
13	.	TRBV28	TRBJ1-1	.	TGTGCCAGCAGGGATCCGGGGTTAACTGAAGCTTTCTTT	CASRDPGLTEAFF
15	.	TRBV7-9	TRBJ2-2	.	TGTGCCAGCAGCTTAGGGGTAACGAACACCGGGGAGCTGTTTTTT	CASSLGVTNTGELFF
13	few	TRBV5-1	TRBJ1-2	.	TGCGCCAGCAGCTTGGTACCAGGCGGGGGCTACACCTTC	CASSLVPGGGYTF